This T cell receptor (beta chain) was obtained from a study of T cells in Graves' hyperthyroidism and ophthalmopathy. Template material for amplifying TCR beta CDR3 regions consisted of RNA transcripts. Primed by the HTBI set, a first-round RT-PCR was run on the TCR CDR3. TCRdb analysed the multiplex PCR reads with MiXCR anew, one entry per CDR3 protein. The sample includes approximately 590,000 distinct CDR3 sequences, approximately 44% of them seen just once. The CDR3 contains 13 residues. The germline V gene encodes CDR1 SQVTM and CDR2 ANQGSEA. Trimming stripped 8 bases from V and 5 bases from J, with 16 bases between.

V gene TRBV29-1 combines with J gene TRBJ1-5; no clear D. The sample taken for sequencing was peripheral blood or thyroid tissue (not recorded which). The clonotype was recovered from a woman under 30 with Graves' hyperthyroidism. CDR3 sequence: CSQELGAHQPQHF. The CDR3 coding sequence is TGCAGCCAAGAATTGGGTGCCCATCAGCCCCAGCATTTT.